What follows describes a single TCR beta chain. It has no known antigen specificity. Per-nucleotide qualities are absent, and no much larger clonotype sits a single base away. Collaborating institutions collected whole blood in K2EDTA tubes following their own protocols. For TCRbeta analysis, collaborators shipped samples as frozen whole blood, isolated PBMCs, or DNA extracted from either of those sample types. Per the germline V gene, MGHDK is the CDR1 and SYGVNS is the CDR2. The CDR3, cysteine through phenylalanine, is 13 amino acids long. Just CDR3 DNA is preserved here, 39 bases in frame from base 1. The trim is 4 bases for V and 6 bases for J, with a gap of 13 bases between the germline ends. This record belongs to a study of blood T cell repertoires in COVID-19 (TCRdb year 2020). Some background on the complete study: The collaborator samples originated in the United States, Italy and Spain and spanned the acute and convalescent phases of COVID-19. The material from the prospective study consisted of cDNA or gDNA derived from T cells, B-cell-depleted T cells, or PBMCs. The dataset comprised deeply sampled blood TCRbeta repertoires from subjects exposed to, actively infected with, or recovered from COVID-19. The repertoires were released in a freely available public database intended as a resource for research on the immune response to SARS-CoV-2. The samples were drawn from the first 160 participants of the ongoing ImmuneRACE study and from 1,254 subjects provided by 6 global collaborators. Nearly every sample came with metadata listing a de-identified subject ID, COVID-19 status, age in years and sex. Where available, HLA class I and class II types were obtained from metadata supplied by the sample provider rather than from assay-based typing.

The paper's findings and limits, for the study overall: How much clinical and demographic metadata was included differed by source and by participant, and the metadata was provided uncurated.

TCRbeta CDR3 regions were amplified from genomic DNA using the immunoSEQ Assay, a bias-controlled multiplex PCR. Processing in the source paper ran as follows. Nucleated cell counts per sample were estimated from amplification of reference gene primers within the assay. To quantify the absolute abundance of each unique TCRbeta CDR3 rearrangement, sequence reads were collapsed and filtered. For each sample, productive Simpson clonality was calculated as the square root of Simpson's diversity index across productive rearrangements. TCRdb provides this immuneACCESS table in a form limited to in-frame rearrangements. Some clones are lacking; in checked studies, under half of them reflect an unresolved V gene, and why the rest are absent is not known. For V, J and clone size, that table is used; D and trimming come from the DNA. This sample has 250,000 to 300,000 clones in its table, and approximately 86% of those were observed once. Clones ranked in the top ten supply roughly 1.9% of the sample.

Source material: peripheral blood. The receptor was derived from a man aged 25-45 years with active or convalescent COVID-19. Rearrangement joined TRBV25-1 to TRBJ2-7, and TRBD2 may be the D gene, going by 6 matching bases. The sequenced DNA: TGTGCCAGCAGTGCTGAACGGGGGACCGAGCAGTACTTC. Its protein is CASSAERGTEQYF.